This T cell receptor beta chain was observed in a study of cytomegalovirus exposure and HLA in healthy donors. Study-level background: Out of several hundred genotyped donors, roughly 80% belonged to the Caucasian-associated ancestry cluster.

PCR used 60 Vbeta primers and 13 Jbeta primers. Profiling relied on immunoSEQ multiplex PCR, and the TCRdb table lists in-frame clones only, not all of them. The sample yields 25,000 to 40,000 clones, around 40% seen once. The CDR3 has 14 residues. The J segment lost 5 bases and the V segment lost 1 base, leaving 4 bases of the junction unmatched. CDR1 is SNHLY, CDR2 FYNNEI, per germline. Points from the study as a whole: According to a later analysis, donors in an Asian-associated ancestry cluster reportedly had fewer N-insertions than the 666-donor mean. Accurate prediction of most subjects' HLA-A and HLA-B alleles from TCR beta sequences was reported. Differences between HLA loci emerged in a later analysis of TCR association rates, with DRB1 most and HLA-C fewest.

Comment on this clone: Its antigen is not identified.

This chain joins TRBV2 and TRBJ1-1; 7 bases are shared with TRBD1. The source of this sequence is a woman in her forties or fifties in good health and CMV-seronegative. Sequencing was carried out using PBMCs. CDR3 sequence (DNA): TGTGCCAGCAGTGAAGGGGTACAGGGGACTGAAGCTTTCTTT. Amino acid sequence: CASSEGVQGTEAFF.